The T cell receptor (beta chain) under discussion was sequenced for a study of blood T cells in healthy people across ages (dated by TCRdb to 2013 to 2016). About the study as a whole: In model experiments, roughly one uniquely barcoded TCR beta cDNA molecule per two T cells was captured by template switching. To track age-related changes in TCR beta repertoire diversity, the study relied on deep sequencing normalized with unique cDNA molecular identifiers. The study analyzed two additional independent replicas of 1 million unique cDNA reads from the same blood draw for two donors, one aged 18 to 30 and one aged 80 or older. Four age groups were formed from the donors: young (average about 17 years), middle-aged (just under 40), aged (around 62) and long-lived (less than 85). Beyond this particular receptor, the publication reports: There was a strong correlation between observed TCR beta diversity and the percentage of naive T cells measured by flow cytometry. Estimates of total diversity from one million sequenced T cells were regarded as lower bounds and underestimates. Since profiling was done on bulk unsorted PBMCs, naive and antigen-experienced compartments could not be conclusively compared. Compared with the aged group, more naive CD4+ T cells, fewer expanded clones and increased TCR diversity were shown by the long-lived group, suggesting age selection. Because the CMV infection status of the donors was unknown, age-related changes in expanded clonotypes may potentially have been confounded. As age increased, observed TCR beta diversity per million T cells dropped in a roughly linear way, and a significant reduction was already evident by age about 40.

The protocol used for the library was 5' RACE. The listed sequencing device is Illumina HiSeq 2500. A second roughly 6 to 12 cycle PCR used a sample-barcoded 5' primer and a J-beta primer mix. Each TCR beta cDNA molecule received a unique molecular identifier from a template-switch 5' adaptor carrying 12 random nucleotides. Each sample yielded at least 2.5 million CDR3-containing paired-end reads. First-strand cDNA was synthesized from all RNA with the Mint cDNA synthesis kit, primed by a TRBC-specific oligonucleotide. All cDNA was treated with uracil-DNA glycosylase and then went through a first 18-cycle PCR with the universal primers M1SS and BC2_uni_R. On the authors' methods: Each sample was normalized by randomly selecting 1 million high-quality reads, each carrying a distinct molecular identifier. Instead of being binned into consensus sequences, reads that shared molecular identifiers were thrown out. CDR3 identification, clonotype clustering and error correction used MiTCR with a Q25 quality threshold and the strictest error-elimination algorithm. A nonparametric unseen species model with Euler transformation was used to estimate a lower bound on total TCR beta diversity. TCRdb redid the processing of the public reads, applying fastp at Q25 and MiXCR, and retained in-frame beta chains. Here each entry gathers all rows of one CDR3 protein and keeps the most common genes and DNA. TCRdb's processing, not the study's, gives the V and J calls here. The sample table records more than 900,000 distinct CDR3 sequences; under 35% of these occur just once. The leading ten clones occupy about a tenth of the sample.

Per the germline V gene, KGHSH is the CDR1 and LQKENI is the CDR2. The CDR3 has 12 amino acids, counting the end cysteine and phenylalanine. The kept DNA is CDR3 alone, 36 bases in frame from the first base. Ends trimmed: V by 4 bases, J by 9 bases; bases unmatched to a gene: 3. This clonotype was counted only a few times. It has no known antigen specificity. No base quality values were provided; no much bigger clone lies one nucleotide off. The approximately 39 donors, aged about 6 to 90 years, were systemically healthy Caucasian individuals from Russia. Each donor gave ten milliliters of peripheral blood, drawn into EDTA-treated Vacutainer tubes. Ficoll-Paque density-gradient centrifugation was used to isolate PBMCs, with at least 6 million obtained per sample. Total RNA was extracted from PBMCs with Trizol reagent, with at least 5.5 micrograms obtained per sample. For every donor, flow cytometry on a PBMC aliquot measured the percentage of naive CD45RAhigh/CD27high T cells.

The data were also submitted as part of a second study, on T cells of mothers and their children. The second publication reports: Donors were nine systemically healthy Caucasian individuals: three mothers and their six children. cDNA synthesis used all of the extracted RNA, with around 1.5 ug of RNA in each 15 ul reaction. In the second PCR, sample barcodes and 2-4 random nucleotides were introduced via the M1S primer. More than 9.5 million TCR beta CDR3 reads were obtained from each mother, and 2.5 million to 3.5 million reads were obtained from each child. In both related and unrelated pairs, thymic selection shapes the output of TCR recombination in a similar way, with inherited differences having only a minor effect. Normalized repertoire overlap was always found to be slightly, but never significantly, higher in related mother-child pairs than in unrelated mother-child pairs. No persistent microchimeric T cell clones were found, with a detection sensitivity of 85 to 100 clones per million clonotypes. Deep NGS was used in the study to compare the TCR beta repertoires of mothers and children and to look for features that separate related mother-child pairs from unrelated individuals. On average, the children were approximately 11 +/- 4 years old, while the mothers were roughly 36 +/- 4 years old. After adapter ligation was performed with NEBNext reagents, the libraries were sequenced on an Illumina HiSeq 2000 with 100+100 nt paired-end reads. To prevent cross-contamination, the mother and child libraries were prepared a month apart and were sequenced in separate runs. For each donor, somewhere between roughly 450,000 and 2,000,000 distinct TCR beta clonotypes were identified. Naive TCR beta clonotypes were estimated from low-frequency clonotypes matched to each donor's FACS-determined naive share, without sorting.

The sequencing input was blood. The V and J segments used are TRBV18 and TRBJ2-1, with TRBD1 matching 7 junction bases. The TCR was taken from a woman aged 40-49 years in good health. The CDR3 reads as follows: CASSQGDSEQFF. The DNA is as follows: TGTGCCAGCTCACAAGGGGACAGTGAGCAGTTCTTC.